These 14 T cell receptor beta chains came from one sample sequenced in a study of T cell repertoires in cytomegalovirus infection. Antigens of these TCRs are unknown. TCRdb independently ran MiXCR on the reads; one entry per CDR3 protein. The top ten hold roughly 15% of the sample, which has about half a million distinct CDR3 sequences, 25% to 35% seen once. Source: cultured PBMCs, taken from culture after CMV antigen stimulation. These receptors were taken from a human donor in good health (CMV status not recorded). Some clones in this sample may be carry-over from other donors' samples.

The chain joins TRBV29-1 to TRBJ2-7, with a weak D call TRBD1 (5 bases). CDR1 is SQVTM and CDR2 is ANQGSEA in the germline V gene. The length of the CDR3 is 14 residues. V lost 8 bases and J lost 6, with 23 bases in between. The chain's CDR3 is CSLTKGRVFTEQYF. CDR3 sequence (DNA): TGCAGCCTGACCAAAGGCAGGGTATTCACCGAGCAGTACTTC.

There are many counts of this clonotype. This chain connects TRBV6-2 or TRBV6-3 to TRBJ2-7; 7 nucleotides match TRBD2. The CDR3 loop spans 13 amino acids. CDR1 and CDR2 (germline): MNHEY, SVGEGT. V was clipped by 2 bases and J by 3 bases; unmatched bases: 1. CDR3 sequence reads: CASSYRGDYEQYV. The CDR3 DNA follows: TGTGCCAGCAGTTACCGGGGGGACTACGAGCAGTACGTC.

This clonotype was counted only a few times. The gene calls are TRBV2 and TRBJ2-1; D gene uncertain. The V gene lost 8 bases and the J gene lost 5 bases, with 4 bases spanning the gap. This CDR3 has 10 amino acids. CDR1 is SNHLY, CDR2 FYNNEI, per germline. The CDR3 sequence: CASPDNEQFF. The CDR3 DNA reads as TGTGCCAGCCCGGACAATGAGCAGTTCTTC.

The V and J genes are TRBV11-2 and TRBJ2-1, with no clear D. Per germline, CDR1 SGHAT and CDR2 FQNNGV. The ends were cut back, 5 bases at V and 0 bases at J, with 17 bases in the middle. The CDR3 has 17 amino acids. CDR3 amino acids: CASSEFLFSSSYNEQFF. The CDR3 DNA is TGTGCCAGCAGCGAATTCCTGTTCTCCAGCTCCTACAATGAGCAGTTCTTC.

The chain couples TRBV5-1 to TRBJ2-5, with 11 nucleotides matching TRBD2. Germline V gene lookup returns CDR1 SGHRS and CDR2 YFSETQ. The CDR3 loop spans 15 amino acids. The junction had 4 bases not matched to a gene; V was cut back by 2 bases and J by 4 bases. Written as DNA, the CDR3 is TGCGCCAGCAGCTTACTAGCGGGAGTTGGAGAGACCCAGTACTTC. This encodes CASSLLAGVGETQYF.

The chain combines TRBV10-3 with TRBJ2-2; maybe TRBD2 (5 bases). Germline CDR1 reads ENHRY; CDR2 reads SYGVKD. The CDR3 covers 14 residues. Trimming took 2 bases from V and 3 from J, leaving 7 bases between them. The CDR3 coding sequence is TGTGCCATCAGTGAGGCGAGGGACACCGGGGAGCTGTTTTTT. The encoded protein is CAISEARDTGELFF.

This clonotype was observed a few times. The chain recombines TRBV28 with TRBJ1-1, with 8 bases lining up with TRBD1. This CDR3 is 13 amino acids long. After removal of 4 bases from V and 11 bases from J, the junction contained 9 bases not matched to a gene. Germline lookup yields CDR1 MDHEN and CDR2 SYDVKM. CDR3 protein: CASSSDRAGGAFF. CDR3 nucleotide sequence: TGTGCCAGCAGTTCGGACAGGGCGGGTGGGGCTTTCTTT.

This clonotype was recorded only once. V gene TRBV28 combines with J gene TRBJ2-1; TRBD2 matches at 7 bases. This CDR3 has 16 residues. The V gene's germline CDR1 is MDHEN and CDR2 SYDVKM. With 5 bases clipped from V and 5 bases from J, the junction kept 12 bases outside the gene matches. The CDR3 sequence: CASSAMTGTINNEQFF. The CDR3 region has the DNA TGTGCCAGCAGTGCAATGACCGGGACTATTAACAATGAGCAGTTCTTC.

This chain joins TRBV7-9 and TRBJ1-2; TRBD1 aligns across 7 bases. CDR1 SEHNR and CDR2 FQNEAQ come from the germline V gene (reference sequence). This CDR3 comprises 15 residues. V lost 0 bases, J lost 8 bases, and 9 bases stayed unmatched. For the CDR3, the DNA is TGTGCCAGCAGCTTAGCGTCTGAGGGGGCAGGAGGCTACACCTTC. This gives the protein CASSLASEGAGGYTF.

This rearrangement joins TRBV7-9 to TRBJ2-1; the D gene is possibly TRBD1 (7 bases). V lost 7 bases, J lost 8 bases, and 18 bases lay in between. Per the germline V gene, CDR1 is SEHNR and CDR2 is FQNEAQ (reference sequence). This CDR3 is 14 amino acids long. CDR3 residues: CASTDGPRGDEQFF. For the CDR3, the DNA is TGTGCCAGCACTGATGGTCCCAGGGGGGATGAGCAGTTCTTC.

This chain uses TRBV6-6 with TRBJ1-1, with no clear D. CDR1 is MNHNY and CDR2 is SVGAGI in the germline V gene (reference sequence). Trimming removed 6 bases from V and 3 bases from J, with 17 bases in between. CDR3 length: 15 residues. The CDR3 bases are TGTGCCAGCAGACCTAATCCTAGCCAAGACACTGAAGCTTTCTTT. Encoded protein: CASRPNPSQDTEAFF.

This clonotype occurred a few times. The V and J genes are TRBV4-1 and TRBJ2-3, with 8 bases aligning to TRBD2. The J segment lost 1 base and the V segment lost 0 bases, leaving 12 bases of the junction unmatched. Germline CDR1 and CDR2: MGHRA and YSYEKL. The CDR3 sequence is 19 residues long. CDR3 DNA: TGCGCCAGCAGCCAAGATCGCCTAGCGGGCTCATGGGGCACAGATACGCAGTATTTT. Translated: CASSQDRLAGSWGTDTQYF.

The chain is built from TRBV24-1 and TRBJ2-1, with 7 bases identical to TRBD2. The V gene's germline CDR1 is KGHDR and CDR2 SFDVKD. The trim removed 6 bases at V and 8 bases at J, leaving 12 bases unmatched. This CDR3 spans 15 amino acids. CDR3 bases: TGTGCCACCAGTTCTGGACTAGAGCTTTGGGATGAGCAGTTCTTC. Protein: CATSSGLELWDEQFF.

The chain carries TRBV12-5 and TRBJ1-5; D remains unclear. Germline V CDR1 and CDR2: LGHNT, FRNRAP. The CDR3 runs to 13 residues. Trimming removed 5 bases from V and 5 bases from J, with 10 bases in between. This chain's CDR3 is CASGADGDQPQHF. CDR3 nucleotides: TGTGCTAGTGGTGCCGACGGTGATCAGCCCCAGCATTTT.